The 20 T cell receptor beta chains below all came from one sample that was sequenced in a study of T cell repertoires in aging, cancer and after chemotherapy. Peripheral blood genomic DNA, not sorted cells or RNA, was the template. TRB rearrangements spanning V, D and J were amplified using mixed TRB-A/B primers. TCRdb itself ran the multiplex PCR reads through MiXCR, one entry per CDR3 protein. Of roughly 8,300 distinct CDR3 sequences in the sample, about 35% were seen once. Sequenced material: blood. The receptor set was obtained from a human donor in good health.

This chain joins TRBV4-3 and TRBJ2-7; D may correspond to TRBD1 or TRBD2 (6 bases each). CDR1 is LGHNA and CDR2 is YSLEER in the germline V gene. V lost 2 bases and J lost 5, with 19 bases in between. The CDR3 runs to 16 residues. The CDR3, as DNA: TGCGCCAGCAGCCAAAGCTACTTGGGGGGCCCCCACGAGCAGTACTTC. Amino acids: CASSQSYLGGPHEQYF.

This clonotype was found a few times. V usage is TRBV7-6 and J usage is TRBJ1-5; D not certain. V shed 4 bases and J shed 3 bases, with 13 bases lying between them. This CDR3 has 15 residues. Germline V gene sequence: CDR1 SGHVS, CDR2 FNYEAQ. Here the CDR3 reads CASSSQTGSNQPQHF. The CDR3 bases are TGTGCCAGCAGCTCACAGACCGGGTCCAATCAGCCCCAGCATTTT.

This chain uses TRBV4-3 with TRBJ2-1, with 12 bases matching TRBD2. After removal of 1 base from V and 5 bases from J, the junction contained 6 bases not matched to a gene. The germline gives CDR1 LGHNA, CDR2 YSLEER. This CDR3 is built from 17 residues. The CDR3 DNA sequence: TGCGCCAGCAGCCAAGGTACTAGCGGGGGGCCTCACAATGAGCAGTTCTTC. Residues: CASSQGTSGGPHNEQFF.

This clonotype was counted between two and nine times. CDR3 loop: CASSELNMANVLTF. Written as DNA, the CDR3 is TGTGCCAGCAGTGAACTGAATATGGCCAACGTCCTGACTTTC. The chain uses TRBV6-1 and TRBJ2-6; no clear D. Germline CDR1 MNHNS, CDR2 SASEGT. The CDR3 runs 14 residues. V was pared by 2 bases and J by 6 bases, with 8 bases between.

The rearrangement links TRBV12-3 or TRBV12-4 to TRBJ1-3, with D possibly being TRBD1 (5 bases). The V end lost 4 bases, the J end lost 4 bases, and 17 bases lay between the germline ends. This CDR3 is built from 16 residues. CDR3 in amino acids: CASSWGLGYSGNTIYF. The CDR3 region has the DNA TGTGCCAGCAGTTGGGGACTGGGCTACTCAGGAAACACCATATATTTT.

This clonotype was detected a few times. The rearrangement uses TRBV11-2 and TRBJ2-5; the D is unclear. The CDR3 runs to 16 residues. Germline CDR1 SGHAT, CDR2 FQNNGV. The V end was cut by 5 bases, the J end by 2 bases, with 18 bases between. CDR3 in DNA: TGTGCCAGCAGCCAAAAAGGGAAGACGGCTCAAGAGACCCAGTACTTC. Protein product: CASSQKGKTAQETQYF.

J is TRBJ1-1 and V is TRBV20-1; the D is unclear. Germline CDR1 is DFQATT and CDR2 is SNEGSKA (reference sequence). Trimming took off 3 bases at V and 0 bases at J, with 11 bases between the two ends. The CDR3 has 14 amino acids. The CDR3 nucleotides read TGCAGTGCTAGTACGGCGTCTTTGAACACTGAAGCTTTCTTT. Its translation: CSASTASLNTEAFF.

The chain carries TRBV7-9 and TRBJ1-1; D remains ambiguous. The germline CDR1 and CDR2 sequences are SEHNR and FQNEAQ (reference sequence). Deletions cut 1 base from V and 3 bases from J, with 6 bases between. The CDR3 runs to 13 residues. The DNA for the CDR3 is TGTGCCAGCAGCTTAGGGACTCACACTGAAGCTTTCTTT. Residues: CASSLGTHTEAFF.

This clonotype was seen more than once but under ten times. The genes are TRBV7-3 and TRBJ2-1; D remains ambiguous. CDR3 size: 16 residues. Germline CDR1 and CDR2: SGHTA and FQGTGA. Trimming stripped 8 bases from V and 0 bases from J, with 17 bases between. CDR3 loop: CASSLGSASSYNEQFF. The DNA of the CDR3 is TGTGCCAGCTCTCTCGGATCCGCTAGCTCCTACAATGAGCAGTTCTTC.

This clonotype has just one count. The CDR3 reads CASSYSARAGGSSYNEQFF. The CDR3 DNA sequence: TGTGCCAGCAGTTACTCGGCCCGAGCGGGGGGGAGCTCCTACAATGAGCAGTTCTTC. The J gene is TRBJ2-1, the V gene TRBV6-2 or TRBV6-3, with TRBD2 matching 10 bases. The CDR3 sequence is 19 residues long. Germline V gene data show CDR1 as MNHEY and CDR2 as SVGEGT. V lost 0 bases and J lost 0; bases outside the gene matches: 8.

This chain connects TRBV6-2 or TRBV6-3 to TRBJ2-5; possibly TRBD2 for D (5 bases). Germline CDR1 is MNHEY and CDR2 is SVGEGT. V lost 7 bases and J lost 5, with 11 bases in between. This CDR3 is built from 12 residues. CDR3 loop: CASNPGGETQYF. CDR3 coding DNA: TGTGCCAGCAACCCAGGCGGGGAGACCCAGTACTTC.

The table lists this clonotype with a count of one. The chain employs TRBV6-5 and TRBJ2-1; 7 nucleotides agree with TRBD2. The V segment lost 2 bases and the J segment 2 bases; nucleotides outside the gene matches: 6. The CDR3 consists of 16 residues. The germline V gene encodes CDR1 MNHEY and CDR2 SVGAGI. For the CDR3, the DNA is TGTGCCAGCAGTTACGGCGGGGGATGGACCTACAATGAGCAGTTCTTC. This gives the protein CASSYGGGWTYNEQFF.

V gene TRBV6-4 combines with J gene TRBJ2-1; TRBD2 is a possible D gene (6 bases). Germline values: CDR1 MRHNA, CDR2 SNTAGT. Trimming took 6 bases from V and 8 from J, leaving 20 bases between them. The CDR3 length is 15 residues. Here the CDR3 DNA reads TGTGCCAGCAGCCCCGACCCAGAGGGCGGGGATGAGCAGTTCTTC. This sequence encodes CASSPDPEGGDEQFF.

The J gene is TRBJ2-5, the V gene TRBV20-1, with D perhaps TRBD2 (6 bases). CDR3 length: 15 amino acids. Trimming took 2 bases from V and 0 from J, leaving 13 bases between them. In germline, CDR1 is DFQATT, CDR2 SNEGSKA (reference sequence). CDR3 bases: TGCAGTGCTAGAAACCCCGGGGACTACCAAGAGACCCAGTACTTC. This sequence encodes CSARNPGDYQETQYF.

The CDR3 spells CASRANTEAFF. The CDR3, as DNA: TGTGCCAGCAGGGCGAACACTGAAGCTTTCTTT. The chain couples TRBV6-2 or TRBV6-3 to TRBJ1-1; D gene unclear. The germline CDR1 and CDR2 sequences are MNHEY and SVGEGT. V lost 6 bases and J 1 base, leaving 3 bases between the germline ends. The CDR3 has 11 residues.

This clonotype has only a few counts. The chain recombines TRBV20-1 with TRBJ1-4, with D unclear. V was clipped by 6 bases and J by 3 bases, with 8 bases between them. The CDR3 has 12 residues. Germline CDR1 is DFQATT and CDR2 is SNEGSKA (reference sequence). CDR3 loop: CSAGRPNEKLFF. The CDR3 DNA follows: TGCAGTGCCGGGAGACCTAATGAAAAACTGTTTTTT.

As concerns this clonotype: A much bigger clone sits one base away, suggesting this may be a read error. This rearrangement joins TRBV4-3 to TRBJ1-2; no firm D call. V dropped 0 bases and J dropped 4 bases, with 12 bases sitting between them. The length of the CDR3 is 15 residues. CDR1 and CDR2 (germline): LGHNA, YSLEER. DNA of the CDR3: TGCGCCAGCAGCCAAGATGTCCCCGAGATCTATGGCTACACCTTC. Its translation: CASSQDVPEIYGYTF.

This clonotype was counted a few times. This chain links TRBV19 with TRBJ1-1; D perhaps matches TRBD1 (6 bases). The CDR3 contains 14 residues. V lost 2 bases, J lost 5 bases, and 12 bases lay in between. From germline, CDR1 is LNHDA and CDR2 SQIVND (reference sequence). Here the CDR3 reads CASSIPRGGTEAFF. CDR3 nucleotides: TGTGCCAGTAGTATACCCAGGGGAGGGACTGAAGCTTTCTTT.

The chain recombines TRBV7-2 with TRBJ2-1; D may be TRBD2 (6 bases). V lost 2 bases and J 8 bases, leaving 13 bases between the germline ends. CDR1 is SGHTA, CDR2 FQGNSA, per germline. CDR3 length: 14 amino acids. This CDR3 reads CASSLPMGGHEQFF. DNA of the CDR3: TGTGCCAGCAGCTTACCAATGGGGGGACATGAGCAGTTCTTC.

This chain's CDR3 is CASSLSPADNQPQHF. As DNA, the CDR3 is TGCGCCAGCAGCTTGTCTCCTGCTGACAATCAGCCCCAGCATTTT. V usage is TRBV5-1 and J usage is TRBJ1-5; no reliable D call. The CDR3 contains 15 residues. Trimming left V 1 base short and J 3 bases short, with 11 bases between. Germline V CDR1 and CDR2: SGHRS, YFSETQ.